These 14 T cell receptor beta chains share one sample of origin, sequenced in a study of blood T cell repertoires in COVID-19. Clones were sequenced by immunoSEQ multiplex PCR, and TCRdb holds only the in-frame ones, with some missing. The sample includes under 100,000 clones, around 87% of them seen just once. Sequenced input: peripheral blood. These receptors all stem from a human donor in a cohort sampled during active COVID-19.

Here the CDR3 DNA reads TGTGCCAGCAGCTCCGGCGGGGGGTTCACTGAAGCTTTCTTT. As protein: CASSSGGGFTEAFF. The V gene is TRBV5-6, the J gene TRBJ1-1; a possible D gene is TRBD1 (5 bases). Trimming stripped 3 bases from V and 4 bases from J, with 13 bases between. The CDR3 consists of 14 residues. Germline CDR1 reads SGHDT; CDR2 reads YYEEEE.

This chain links TRBV5-1 with TRBJ1-2, with 7 bases lining up with TRBD1. Germline loops: CDR1 SGHRS, CDR2 YFSETQ. V was pared by 4 bases and J by 8 bases, with 17 bases of the junction left unmatched. The CDR3 is 16 residues long. In DNA form, the CDR3 reads TGCGCCAGCAGCAGGGACAGTTCTGGAGGGTTCGACGGCTACACCTTC. Amino acids: CASSRDSSGGFDGYTF.

The chain couples TRBV6-5 to TRBJ1-2, with TRBD1 matching over 8 bases. The V segment lost 6 bases and the J segment 6 bases; nucleotides outside the gene matches: 0. Looked up from germline, CDR1 is MNHEY and CDR2 is SVGAGI. The CDR3 sequence is 11 residues long. As DNA, the CDR3 is TGTGCCAGCAGGGACAGGGATGGCTACACCTTC. Translation gives CASRDRDGYTF.

V gene TRBV19 combines with J gene TRBJ2-2; the match to TRBD1 covers 10 bases. J was trimmed by 4 bases and V by 4 bases; bases with no gene match: 3. The CDR3 sequence is 15 residues long. Per the germline V gene, CDR1 is LNHDA and CDR2 is SQIVND (reference sequence). The CDR3 region is CASSTDRGPTGELFF. CDR3 sequence (DNA): TGTGCCAGTAGTACCGACAGGGGGCCCACCGGGGAGCTGTTTTTT.

This clone was recorded once. CDR3 protein: CASTWTGPTNEKLFF. The CDR3 DNA reads as TGCGCCAGCACGTGGACAGGACCAACTAATGAAAAACTGTTTTTT. V gene TRBV10-2 combines with J gene TRBJ1-4; TRBD1 aligns across 7 bases. Losses at the gene ends were 7 bases for V and 0 bases for J; bases not matched to a gene: 5. This CDR3 is built from 15 residues. Germline loops: CDR1 WSHSY, CDR2 SAAADI.

The V and J genes are TRBV6-2 or TRBV6-3 and TRBJ1-1; no firm D call. This CDR3 has 13 residues. Germline V gene sequence: CDR1 MNHEY, CDR2 SVGEGT. The V gene lost 2 bases and the J gene lost 2 bases, with 6 bases spanning the gap. The CDR3 region has the DNA TGTGCCAGCAGTTACGTAGAAAACACTGAAGCTTTCTTT. As protein: CASSYVENTEAFF.

The gene calls are TRBV27 and TRBJ2-7; D may be TRBD1 (5 bases). The ends were cut back, 4 bases at V and 13 bases at J, with 17 bases in the middle. The CDR3 runs to 12 residues. Germline values: CDR1 MNHEY, CDR2 SMNVEV (reference sequence). The CDR3 nucleotides read TGTGCCAGCAGTTCCCCAGGGTCCTCGTATTACTTC. This sequence encodes CASSSPGSSYYF.

The V call is TRBV5-4, the J call TRBJ1-4; 10 bases fit TRBD1. V dropped 4 bases and J dropped 1; count of bases not matched to a gene: 13. This CDR3 region has 19 residues. Germline V CDR1 and CDR2: SGHNT, YYREEE (reference sequence). The DNA of the CDR3 is TGTGCCAGCAGCATGACTTGGACAGGGGGAAGAGGAACTAATGAAAAACTGTTTTTT. Its translation: CASSMTWTGGRGTNEKLFF.

J is TRBJ1-1 and V is TRBV25-1; D not resolved. In germline, CDR1 is MGHDK, CDR2 SYGVNS. The CDR3 contains 11 residues. Trimming cost V 4 bases and J 13 bases, with 13 bases left between them. Here the CDR3 DNA reads TGTGCCAGCAGTGGCGGAATGACGGGTTTCTTT. Its translation is CASSGGMTGFF.

The V call is TRBV7-8, the J call TRBJ2-3; TRBD2 is a possible D gene (6 bases). Germline CDR1 SGHVS, CDR2 FQNEAQ. The CDR3 runs to 15 residues. V shed 3 bases and J shed 1 base, with 11 bases lying between them. The CDR3 bases are TGTGCCAGCAGCTTGGGTCCGGGGGGCACAGATACGCAGTATTTT. The encoded protein is CASSLGPGGTDTQYF.

This clone was picked up one time. The CDR3 DNA reads TGTGCCAGCAGTGACTACGGGGGTGGGGGCAATGAGCAGTTCTTC. The encoded protein is CASSDYGGGGNEQFF. The chain couples TRBV6-4 to TRBJ2-1; a possible D gene is TRBD2 (6 bases). The CDR3 has 15 residues. From germline, CDR1 is MRHNA and CDR2 SNTAGT. The ends were cut back, 1 base at V and 6 bases at J, with 13 bases in the middle.

The V gene is TRBV13, the J gene TRBJ2-2; D remains ambiguous. V was shortened by 5 bases and J by 2 bases, with 18 bases between the two germline ends. This CDR3 has 17 residues. CDR1 and CDR2 from the germline V gene are PRHDT and FYEKMQ (reference sequence). The CDR3 region has the DNA TGTGCCAGCAGCACCGCTGTCCCCGGGTTCAACACCGGGGAGCTGTTTTTT. This sequence encodes CASSTAVPGFNTGELFF.

This clone was seen a few times. The DNA of the CDR3 is TGTGCCAGTTCTTCAGGGCGCACCTCTGGAAACACCATATATTTT. It is translated as CASSSGRTSGNTIYF. This chain joins TRBV6-5 and TRBJ1-3, with D possibly being TRBD1 (5 bases). V was clipped by 9 bases and J by 0 bases, with 15 bases between them. Germline CDR1 is MNHEY and CDR2 is SVGAGI. This CDR3 is 15 amino acids long.

V usage is TRBV7-9 and J usage is TRBJ2-2; TRBD2 is a possible D gene (6 bases). The CDR3 covers 15 residues. Looked up from germline, CDR1 is SEHNR and CDR2 is FQNEAQ (reference sequence). V lost 5 bases and J lost 0, with 10 bases in between. The CDR3 DNA follows: TGTGCCAGCAGCCGGAGGGGAACGAACACCGGGGAGCTGTTTTTT. Residues: CASSRRGTNTGELFF.